A single sample gave rise to the 22 T cell receptor beta chains below, sequenced in a study of CD8+CD57+ T cells in acquired aplastic anemia. Both TCR beta VDJ combination and CDR3 sequence profiling were carried out. Genomic DNA was the template for this profiling. TCRdb re-called the reads through MiXCR, storing one row per CDR3 protein. The data hold 300,000 or so distinct CDR3 sequences, with about 56% observed a single time. The sequenced sample was sorted CD4+, CD8+, or CD8+CD57+ T cells (not recorded which) from PBMCs. The receptors come from a human donor with severe aplastic anemia or a healthy control (not recorded which).

This chain uses TRBV7-9 with TRBJ2-1, with 13 bases that match TRBD2. CDR3 length equals 16 residues. Germline assignment: CDR1 SEHNR and CDR2 FQNEAQ (reference sequence). Germline trimming cut 5 bases from V and 7 bases from J; bases unmatched to any gene: 8. CDR3 DNA sequence: TGTGCCAGCAGCATCGGACTAGCGGGAGTGGGTAATGAGCAGTTCTTC. This codes for CASSIGLAGVGNEQFF.

There are many counts of this clonotype. The rearrangement joins TRBV9 to TRBJ1-1; D ambiguous. Germline V gives CDR1 SGDLS, CDR2 YYNGEE. Trimming took off 0 bases at V and 1 base at J, with 10 bases between the two ends. CDR3 size: 15 residues. The CDR3 is CASSVEAEGNTEAFF. The CDR3, as DNA: TGTGCCAGCAGCGTAGAGGCAGAGGGGAACACTGAAGCTTTCTTT.

The sample holds one count of this clonotype. This chain links TRBV25-1 with TRBJ1-1, with 10 bases lining up with TRBD1. Germline V gene lookup returns CDR1 MGHDK and CDR2 SYGVNS. V shed 7 bases and J 10 bases; nucleotides not matched to a gene: 9. The CDR3 is made up of 13 amino acids. CDR3 nucleotides: TGTGCCAGCAAGGGGACAGGGGAGATTGCAGCTTTCTTT. Residues: CASKGTGEIAAFF.

This chain joins TRBV7-9 and TRBJ2-5; tentatively, D is TRBD1 (6 bases). The CDR3 totals 15 residues. V lost 1 base and J 5 bases, leaving 14 bases between the germline ends. The germline V gene encodes CDR1 SEHNR and CDR2 FQNEAQ (reference sequence). The CDR3 DNA sequence: TGTGCCAGCAGCTTAGAAGACAGGCTAGGGGAGACCCAGTACTTC. It specifies CASSLEDRLGETQYF.

This clonotype was picked up many times. The rearrangement uses TRBV2 and TRBJ2-3; D is perhaps TRBD1 (5 bases). Germline V gene data show CDR1 as SNHLY and CDR2 as FYNNEI. The CDR3 is 14 amino acids. Trimming pared 7 bases from V and 2 bases from J, leaving 13 bases between. The CDR3 region is CASIRAETTDTQYF. The CDR3, as DNA: TGTGCCAGCATCAGGGCGGAGACCACAGATACGCAGTATTTT.

CDR3 sequence (DNA): TGTGCCAGCTCGTGGGAGCTCCAAGAGACCCAGTACTTC. Translated, it gives CASSWELQETQYF. This chain joins TRBV7-9 and TRBJ2-5; perhaps TRBD2 as D (5 bases). Deletions cut 8 bases from V and 1 base from J, with 11 bases between. Per the germline V gene, CDR1 is SEHNR and CDR2 is FQNEAQ (reference sequence). This CDR3 region has 13 residues.

This clonotype has a single count. The junction shows a germline mismatch at one end, possibly a read error. The chain recombines TRBV19 with TRBJ1-2, with D possibly being TRBD1 (6 bases). The CDR3 spans 15 residues. The V gene's germline CDR1 is LNHDA and CDR2 SQIVND (reference sequence). The CDR3 loop is CASSGGRGGEDGCTF. The CDR3 DNA follows: TGTGCCAGTAGTGGGGGCCGAGGAGGGGAGGATGGCTGCACCTTC.

In regard to this clonotype: Because the CDR3 is missing its conserved closing phenylalanine or tryptophan, this is likely a read error. The chain carries TRBV4-3 and TRBJ2-7; D is tentatively TRBD1 or TRBD2 (6 bases each). Germline lookup yields CDR1 LGHNA and CDR2 YSLEER. This CDR3 is built from 16 residues. The CDR3 here is CASSQEKGGLHYGQYS. CDR3 DNA: TGCGCCAGCAGCCAGGAAAAGGGGGGCCTTCACTACGGGCAGTACTCC.

The chain has TRBV10-1 and TRBJ2-5, with TRBD2 matching over 12 bases. Losses at the gene ends were 3 bases for V and 4 bases for J; bases not matched to a gene: 15. The CDR3 has 19 residues. Germline lookup yields CDR1 WNHNN and CDR2 SYGVQD (reference sequence). The CDR3 loop is CASSDPIARLAGEGETQYF. Here the CDR3 DNA reads TGCGCCAGCAGTGACCCCATAGCCCGACTAGCGGGGGAAGGAGAGACCCAGTACTTC.

This chain uses TRBV19 with TRBJ2-1; D is unclear. Trimming cost V 3 bases and J 7 bases, with 4 bases left between them. Germline loops: CDR1 LNHDA, CDR2 SQIVND (reference sequence). The CDR3 is 11 residues long. In nucleotides, the CDR3 is TGTGCCAGTAGTATGTGGAATGAGCAGTTCTTC. This gives the protein CASSMWNEQFF.

This clonotype was recorded many times. The chain carries TRBV7-6 and TRBJ2-3; TRBD2 aligns across 13 bases. The CDR3 consists of 17 residues. Germline V lookup: CDR1 SGHVS, CDR2 FNYEAQ. The junction had 10 bases not matched to a gene; V was cut back by 6 bases and J by 4 bases. The CDR3 region has the DNA TGTGCCAGCAGTTCTATGTTGACTAGCGGGGGGCCAGATACGCAGTATTTT. As protein: CASSSMLTSGGPDTQYF.

The CDR3 sequence is CSASGGGKGYEQYF. The CDR3 bases are TGCAGCGCCTCGGGCGGGGGGAAGGGGTACGAGCAGTACTTC. The rearrangement uses TRBV29-1 and TRBJ2-7; 8 bases line up with TRBD2. Germline trimming cut 7 bases from V and 4 bases from J; bases unmatched to any gene: 12. In germline, CDR1 is SQVTM, CDR2 ANQGSEA. CDR3 size: 14 residues.

The chain is built from TRBV10-3 and TRBJ1-3; 7 bases map to TRBD1. V gave up 3 bases and J gave up 0 bases; unmatched junction bases: 5. Germline values: CDR1 ENHRY, CDR2 SYGVKD. CDR3 length: 16 amino acids. The CDR3 loop is CAISDLGQSSGNTIYF. In DNA, the CDR3 is TGTGCCATCAGTGACCTGGGACAGAGCTCTGGAAACACCATATATTTT.

The table lists this clonotype with a count of one. The V and J genes are TRBV7-9 and TRBJ2-1, with D possibly being TRBD2 (7 bases). This CDR3 comprises 12 residues. Germline CDR1 reads SEHNR; CDR2 reads FQNEAQ (reference sequence). V lost 11 bases, J lost 10 bases, and 18 bases lay in between. The CDR3 bases are TGTGCCGGCGTGGGGGGGCCGGGCGAGCAGTTCTTC. The encoded protein is CAGVGGPGEQFF.

J is TRBJ1-1 and V is TRBV6-1; a weak D match, TRBD1 (5 bases). The germline gives CDR1 MNHNS, CDR2 SASEGT. The CDR3 is 14 amino acids. V was trimmed by 5 bases and J by 4 bases, leaving 14 bases between them. The DNA for the CDR3 is TGTGCCAGCAGTTACTCAGGGCTAGGCACTGAAGCTTTCTTT. It codes for CASSYSGLGTEAFF.

This clonotype came up many times. Since no conserved phenylalanine or tryptophan closes the CDR3, a read error is the likely cause. Because the CDR3's place on the DNA is in doubt, the DNA is left out and the CDR3 is given as listed by TCRdb. The chain carries TRBV6-2 or TRBV6-3 and TRBJ1-1; the DNA was not compared with TRBD1, the D call given in the table. Looked up from germline, CDR1 is MNHEY and CDR2 is SVGEGT. Both ends counted, the CDR3 spans 12 residues. CDR3 region: CASSYSGQLQGA.

The sample holds many counts of this clonotype. The rearrangement uses TRBV12-3 or TRBV12-4 and TRBJ1-1; 8 bases map to TRBD1. This CDR3 spans 14 amino acids. V shed 4 bases and J 2 bases; nucleotides not matched to a gene: 3. CDR3 sequence (DNA): TGTGCCAGCAGTTCCAGGGGGCACAACACTGAAGCTTTCTTT. As protein: CASSSRGHNTEAFF.

V and J are TRBV7-6 and TRBJ2-7; the match to TRBD2 covers 14 bases. The trim removed 5 bases at V and 6 bases at J, leaving 6 bases unmatched. This CDR3 has 15 amino acids. CDR1 is SGHVS and CDR2 is FNYEAQ in the germline V gene. This CDR3 reads CASSPRLAGGSEQYF. CDR3 bases: TGTGCCAGCAGCCCTCGACTAGCGGGAGGGAGCGAGCAGTACTTC.

There are a few counts of this clonotype. V usage is TRBV24-1 and J usage is TRBJ1-1, with 9 bases aligning to TRBD1. CDR1 is KGHDR and CDR2 is SFDVKD in the germline V gene. V shed 4 bases and J 11 bases; nucleotides not matched to a gene: 7. This CDR3 has 13 residues. The CDR3 spells CATSDPGTGFAFF. In DNA, the CDR3 is TGTGCCACCAGTGACCCCGGGACAGGGTTCGCTTTCTTT.

This clonotype was seen once. This chain uses TRBV2 with TRBJ1-2; TRBD1 is a possible D gene (5 bases). Germline values: CDR1 SNHLY, CDR2 FYNNEI. The CDR3 sequence is 15 residues long. V was cut by 6 bases and J by 2 bases, with 16 bases left in between. The CDR3 reads CASSNARQINYGYTF. The CDR3 DNA reads as TGTGCCAGCAGCAACGCCAGACAGATAAACTATGGCTACACCTTC.

This clonotype was seen at least ten times. J is TRBJ2-3 and V is TRBV2; maybe TRBD2 (5 bases). Germline CDR1 and CDR2: SNHLY and FYNNEI. CDR3 length equals 13 residues. V was shortened by 3 bases and J by 4 bases, with 8 bases between the two germline ends. CDR3 nucleotide sequence: TGTGCCAGCAGTGACTCCGGGGCAGATACGCAGTATTTT. It codes for CASSDSGADTQYF. The variable domain in full, with the rest retrieved from reference TRBV2 and TRBJ2-3, is EPEVTQTPSHQVTQMGQEVILRCVPISNHLYFYWYRQILGQKVEFLVSFYNNEISEKSEIFDDQFSVERPDGSNFTLKIRSTKLEDSAMYFCASSDSGADTQYFGPGTRLTVL.

In this sample, this clonotype turned up many times. V is TRBV5-1 and J is TRBJ2-1; maybe TRBD1 (6 bases). This CDR3 comprises 15 residues. Deletions cut 2 bases from V and 5 bases from J, with 14 bases between. The V gene's germline CDR1 is SGHRS and CDR2 YFSETQ. The CDR3 sequence is CASSFRGTPDNEQFF. The CDR3 nucleotides read TGCGCCAGCAGCTTTAGGGGGACACCTGACAATGAGCAGTTCTTC.